Included here is one T cell receptor beta chain sequence, with context. Its specificity is not known. Time point here: week 35, safety follow-up. Mutant IDH1 20-mer peptide, at 300 ug, made up each vaccine dose, with topical imiquimod. The data were taken from a study of a mutant IDH1 vaccine in newly diagnosed glioma. Study information: Week 35 held visit V12, while week 47 held visit V13.

CDR3 length: 17 amino acids. Germline lookup yields CDR1 MDHEN and CDR2 SYDVKM. The junction had 6 bases not matched to a gene; V was cut back by 2 bases and J by 2 bases. Generated by immunoSEQ multiplex PCR, the TCRdb table keeps only in-frame clones and is missing some. The sample includes approximately 47,000 clones, around 90% of them seen just once. The clonotype comes from a woman in her thirties or forties with glioma. This chain uses TRBV28 with TRBJ2-3; TRBD1 aligns across 11 bases. The sequences come from PBMCs, collected from a glioma patient whose treatment included an IDH1 peptide vaccine. CDR3 sequence reads: CASSLPWGQGVTDTQYF. In DNA, the CDR3 is TGTGCCAGCAGTTTACCCTGGGGACAGGGGGTCACAGATACGCAGTATTTT.